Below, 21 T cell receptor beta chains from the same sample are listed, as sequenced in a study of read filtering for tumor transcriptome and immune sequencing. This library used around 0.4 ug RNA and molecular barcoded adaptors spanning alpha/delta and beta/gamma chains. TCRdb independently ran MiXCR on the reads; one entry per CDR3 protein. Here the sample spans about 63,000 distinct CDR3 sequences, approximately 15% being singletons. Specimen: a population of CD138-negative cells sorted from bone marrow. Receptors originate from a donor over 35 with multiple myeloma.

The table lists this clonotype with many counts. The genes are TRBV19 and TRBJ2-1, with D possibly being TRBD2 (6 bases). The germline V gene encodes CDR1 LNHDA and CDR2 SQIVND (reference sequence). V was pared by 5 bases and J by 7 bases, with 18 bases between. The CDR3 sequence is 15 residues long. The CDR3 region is CASSADLALGNEQFF. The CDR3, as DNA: TGTGCCAGTAGTGCCGACCTAGCGTTGGGTAATGAGCAGTTCTTC.

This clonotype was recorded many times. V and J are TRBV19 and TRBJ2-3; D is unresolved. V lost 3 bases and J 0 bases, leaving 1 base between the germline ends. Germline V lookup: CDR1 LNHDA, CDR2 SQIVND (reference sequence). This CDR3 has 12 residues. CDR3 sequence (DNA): TGTGCCAGTAGTATGAGCACAGATACGCAGTATTTT. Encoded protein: CASSMSTDTQYF.

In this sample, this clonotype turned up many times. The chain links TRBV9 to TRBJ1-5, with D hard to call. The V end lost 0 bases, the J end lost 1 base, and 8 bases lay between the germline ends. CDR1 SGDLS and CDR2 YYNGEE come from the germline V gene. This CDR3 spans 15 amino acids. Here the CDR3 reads CASSVDPDSNQPQHF. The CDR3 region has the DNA TGTGCCAGCAGCGTAGACCCGGACAGCAATCAGCCCCAGCATTTT.

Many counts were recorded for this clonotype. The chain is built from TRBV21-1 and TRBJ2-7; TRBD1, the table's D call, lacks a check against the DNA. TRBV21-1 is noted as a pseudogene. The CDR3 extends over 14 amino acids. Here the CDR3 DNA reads TGTGCCAGCACCCCCGGGACAGGGGTCTACGAGCAGTACTTC. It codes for CASTPGTGVYEQYF.

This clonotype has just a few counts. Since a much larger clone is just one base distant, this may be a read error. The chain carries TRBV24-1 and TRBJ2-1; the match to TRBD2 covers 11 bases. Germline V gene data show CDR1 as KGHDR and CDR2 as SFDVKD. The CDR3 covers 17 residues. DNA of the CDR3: TGTGCCACCAGTGATTTGCAGCGGACTAGCGGGTCGAATGAGCAGTCCTTC. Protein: CATSDLQRTSGSNEQSF.

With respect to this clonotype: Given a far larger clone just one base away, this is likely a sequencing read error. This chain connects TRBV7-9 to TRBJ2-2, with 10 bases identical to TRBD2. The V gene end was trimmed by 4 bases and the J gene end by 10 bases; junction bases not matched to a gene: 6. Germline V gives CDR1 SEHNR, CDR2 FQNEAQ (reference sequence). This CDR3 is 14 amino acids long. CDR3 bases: TGTGCCAGCAGCTCCGGGACTAGCGCCGAGGAGCTGTTTTTT. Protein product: CASSSGTSAEELFF.

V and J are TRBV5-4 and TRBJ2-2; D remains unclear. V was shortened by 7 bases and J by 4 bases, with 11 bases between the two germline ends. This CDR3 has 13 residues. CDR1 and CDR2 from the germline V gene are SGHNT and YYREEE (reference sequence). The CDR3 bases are TGTGCCAGCCTCCGCAGCGTCACCGGGGAGCTGTTTTTT. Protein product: CASLRSVTGELFF.

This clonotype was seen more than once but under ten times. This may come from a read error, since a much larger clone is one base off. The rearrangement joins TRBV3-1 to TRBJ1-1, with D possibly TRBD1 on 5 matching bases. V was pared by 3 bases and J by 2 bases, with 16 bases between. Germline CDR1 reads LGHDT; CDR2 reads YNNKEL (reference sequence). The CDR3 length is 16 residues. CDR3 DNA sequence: TGTGCCAGCAGCCAGACCGCGGGGGGTGGAAACACTGAAGCTTTCTTT. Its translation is CASSQTAGGGNTEAFF.

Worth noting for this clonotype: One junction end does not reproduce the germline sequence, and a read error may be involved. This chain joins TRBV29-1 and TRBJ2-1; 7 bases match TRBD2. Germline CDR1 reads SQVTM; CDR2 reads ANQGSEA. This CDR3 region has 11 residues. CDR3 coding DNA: TGCAGCTCCTGGGACTACTATGAGCAGTTCTTC. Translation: CSSWDYYEQFF.

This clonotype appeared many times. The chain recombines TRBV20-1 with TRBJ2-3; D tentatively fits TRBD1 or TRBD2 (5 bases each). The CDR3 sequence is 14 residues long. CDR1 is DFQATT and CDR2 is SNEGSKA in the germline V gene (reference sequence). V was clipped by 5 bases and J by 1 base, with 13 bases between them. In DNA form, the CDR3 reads TGCAGTGCTGCCACGGGGACGGGCACAGATACGCAGTATTTT. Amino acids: CSAATGTGTDTQYF.

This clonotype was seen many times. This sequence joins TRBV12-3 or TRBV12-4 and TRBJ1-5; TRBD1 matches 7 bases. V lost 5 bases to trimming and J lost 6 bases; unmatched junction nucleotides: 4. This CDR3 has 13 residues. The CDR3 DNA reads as TGTGCCAGCAGTCCCGACAGGGCTCAGCCCCAGCATTTT. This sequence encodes CASSPDRAQPQHF.

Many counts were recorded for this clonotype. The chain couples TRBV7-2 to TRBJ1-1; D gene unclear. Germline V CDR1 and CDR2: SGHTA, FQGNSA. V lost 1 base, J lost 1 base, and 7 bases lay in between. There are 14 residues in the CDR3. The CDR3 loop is CASSLDIRNTEAFF. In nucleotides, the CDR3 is TGTGCCAGCAGCTTAGACATTCGGAACACTGAAGCTTTCTTT. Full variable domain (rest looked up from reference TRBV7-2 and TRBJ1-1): GAGVSQSPSNKVTEKGKDVELRCDPISGHTALYWYRQSLGQGLEFLIYFQGNSAPDKSGLPSDRFSAERTGGSVSTLTIQRTQQEDSAVYLCASSLDIRNTEAFFGQGTRLTVV.

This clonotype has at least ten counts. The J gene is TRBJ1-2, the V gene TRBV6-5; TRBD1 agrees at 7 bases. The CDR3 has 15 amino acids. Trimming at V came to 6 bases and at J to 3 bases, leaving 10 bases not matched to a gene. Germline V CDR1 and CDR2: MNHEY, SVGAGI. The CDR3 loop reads CASRPQGGADYGYTF. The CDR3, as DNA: TGTGCCAGCAGACCCCAGGGGGGGGCGGACTATGGCTACACCTTC.

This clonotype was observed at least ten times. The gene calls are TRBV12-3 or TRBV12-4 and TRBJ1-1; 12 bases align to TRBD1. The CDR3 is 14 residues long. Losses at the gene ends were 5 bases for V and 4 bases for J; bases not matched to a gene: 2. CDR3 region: CASSRDRGLTEAFF. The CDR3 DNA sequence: TGTGCCAGCAGTCGGGACAGGGGGCTCACTGAAGCTTTCTTT.

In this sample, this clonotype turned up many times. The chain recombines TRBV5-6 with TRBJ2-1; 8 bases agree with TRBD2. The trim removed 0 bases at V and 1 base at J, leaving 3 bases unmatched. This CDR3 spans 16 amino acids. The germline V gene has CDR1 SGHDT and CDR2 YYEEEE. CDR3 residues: CASSLASGSSYNEQFF. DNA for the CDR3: TGTGCCAGCAGCTTGGCCAGCGGGAGTTCCTACAATGAGCAGTTCTTC.

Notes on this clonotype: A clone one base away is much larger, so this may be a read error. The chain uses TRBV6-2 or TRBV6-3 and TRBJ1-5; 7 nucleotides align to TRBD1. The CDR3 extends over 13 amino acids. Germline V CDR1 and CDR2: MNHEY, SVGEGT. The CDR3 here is CSSSRDSEQPQHF. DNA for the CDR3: TGTTCCAGCAGCCGGGACAGTGAGCAGCCCCAGCATTTT.

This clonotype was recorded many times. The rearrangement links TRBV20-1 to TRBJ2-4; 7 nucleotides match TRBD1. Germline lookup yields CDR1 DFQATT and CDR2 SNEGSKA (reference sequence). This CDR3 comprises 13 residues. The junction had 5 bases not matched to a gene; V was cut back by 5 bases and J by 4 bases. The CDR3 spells CSAVRDSKNIQYF. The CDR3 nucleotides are TGCAGTGCTGTACGGGACAGTAAAAACATTCAGTACTTC.

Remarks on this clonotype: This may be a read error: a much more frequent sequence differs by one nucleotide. The CDR3 protein is CASSSRDREDEQYF. The CDR3, as DNA: TGCGCCAGCAGCTCCCGGGACAGGGAGGACGAGCAGTACTTC. This chain connects TRBV5-1 to TRBJ2-7, with 9 bases aligning to TRBD1. The CDR3 extends over 14 amino acids. Germline values: CDR1 SGHRS, CDR2 YFSETQ. V lost 3 bases and J lost 5; bases outside the gene matches: 6.

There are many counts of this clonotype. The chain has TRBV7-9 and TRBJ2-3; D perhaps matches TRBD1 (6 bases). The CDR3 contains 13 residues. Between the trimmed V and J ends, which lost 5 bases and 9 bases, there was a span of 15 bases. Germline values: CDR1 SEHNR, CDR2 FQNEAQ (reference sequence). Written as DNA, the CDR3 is TGTGCCAGCAGCAACGCCGCAGGGGAAACGCAGTATTTT. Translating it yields CASSNAAGETQYF.

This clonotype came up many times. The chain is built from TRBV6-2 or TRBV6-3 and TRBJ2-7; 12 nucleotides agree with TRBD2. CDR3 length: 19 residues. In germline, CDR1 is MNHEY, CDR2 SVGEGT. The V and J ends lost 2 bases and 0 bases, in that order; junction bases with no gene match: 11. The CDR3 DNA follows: TGTGCCAGCAGTTACGCTTCCGGGACTAGCGGGCCTAACTCCTACGAGCAGTACTTC. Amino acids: CASSYASGTSGPNSYEQYF.

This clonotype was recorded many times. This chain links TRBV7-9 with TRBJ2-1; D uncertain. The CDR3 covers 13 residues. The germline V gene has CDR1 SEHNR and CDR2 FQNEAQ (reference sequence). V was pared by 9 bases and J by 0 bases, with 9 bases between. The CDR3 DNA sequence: TGTGCCAGGAACTGGAGCTCCTACAATGAGCAGTTCTTC. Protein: CARNWSSYNEQFF.